This TCR beta chain emerged from a study of cytomegalovirus exposure and HLA in healthy donors. Points from the study as a whole: Researchers counted roughly 160 TCR beta chains as cytomegalovirus-associated. Most TCR sequences showed up rarely, but some public TCRs showed up in many donors. One later analysis, an examination of the 120 validation repertoires, found that first-cohort TCR clusters tended to co-occur in them.

The CDR3 runs 14 residues. Trimming removed 6 bases from V and 7 bases from J; junction bases left unmatched: 9. Looked up from germline, CDR1 is MNHEY and CDR2 is SMNVEV (reference sequence). As concerns this clone: Its specificity is not known.

Donors came from a validation cohort of over a hundred subjects, distinct from the first 666-subject cohort. The method was immunoSEQ multiplex PCR; TCRdb's version includes in-frame clones alone and lacks a portion of them. The table lists 280,000 or so clones, 88% of them singletons. Source material: PBMCs. This TCR came from a woman under 30 in good health and CMV-seronegative. The V gene is TRBV27, the J gene TRBJ2-7, with 10 bases that match TRBD1. DNA of the CDR3: TGTGCCAGCAGCCCGACAGGGGGCGCGGGTGAGCAGTACTTC. Protein: CASSPTGGAGEQYF.